This T cell receptor (beta chain) stems from a study of T cell responses to AZD1222 COVID-19 vaccine. Looking at the study overall: Recipients boosted at about 4 weeks or about 12 weeks are pooled. Broader study findings: Clonal diversity was possibly underestimated, and the donors were mostly white British, with more females.

Unmatched junction bases numbered 5, after V lost 1 base and J lost 2 bases. Germline V CDR1 and CDR2: SGHRS, YFSETQ. The CDR3 is made up of 16 amino acids. Sequenced by immunoSEQ multiplex PCR; TCRdb stores in-frame clones only, minus some. The table includes 150,000 to 180,000 clones, around 90% detected once. This clone was observed once. Its antigen remains unidentified. The genes are TRBV5-1 and TRBJ2-2, with 7 bases that match TRBD1. This TCR derives from an adult in good health. The sequencing here drew on peripheral blood, taken on day 0 of AZD1222 vaccination. CDR3 bases: TGCGCCAGCAGCTTGCAGGCAGGGGGTAACACCGGGGAGCTGTTTTTT. Encoded protein: CASSLQAGGNTGELFF.